Presented here are 10 T cell receptor beta chains from one specimen sequenced in a study of CD4+ T cells in melanoma. Clones were read by immunoSEQ multiplex PCR, and TCRdb kept only the in-frame ones, dropping some. The table shows some 9,500 clones, with around 79% occurring only once. The sequenced sample consisted of cells from a culture (not recorded whether cultured in vitro). All receptors derive from a human donor with melanoma.

This rearrangement joins TRBV7-6 to TRBJ1-1; no firm D call. CDR3 length equals 16 residues. CDR1 and CDR2 (germline): SGHVS, FNYEAQ. Deletions cut 4 bases from V and 0 bases from J, with 15 bases between. In nucleotides, the CDR3 is TGTGCCAGCAGCTCACAACCGGAACACATGAACACTGAAGCTTTCTTT. It is translated as CASSSQPEHMNTEAFF.

A few counts support this clone. The rearrangement links TRBV29-1 to TRBJ1-2; 9 nucleotides agree with TRBD1. V lost 6 bases, J lost 1 base, and 6 bases stayed unmatched. Germline CDR1 SQVTM, CDR2 ANQGSEA. The CDR3 sequence is 14 residues long. CDR3 DNA sequence: TGCAGCGTCGTGACAGGGGGGGATAACTATGGCTACACCTTC. It encodes CSVVTGGDNYGYTF. Full variable domain (remainder filled in from reference TRBV29-1 and TRBJ1-2): SAVISQKPSRDICQRGTSLTIQCQVDSQVTMMFWYRQQPGQSLTLIATANQGSEATYESGFVIDKFPISRPNLTFSTLTVSNMSPEDSSIYLCSVVTGGDNYGYTFGSGTRLTVV.

This clone was seen once. This chain uses TRBV10-3 with TRBJ1-4; a possible D gene is TRBD1 (5 bases). The CDR3 has 14 amino acids. The germline V and J ends were trimmed by 0 bases and 7 bases, with 9 bases remaining between them. Germline CDR1 is ENHRY and CDR2 is SYGVKD. CDR3 sequence: CAISESQGGEKLFF. As DNA, the CDR3 is TGTGCCATCAGTGAGTCGCAGGGCGGTGAAAAACTGTTTTTT.

The chain has TRBV5-4 and TRBJ2-2; 9 bases agree with TRBD1. Germline V gene lookup returns CDR1 SGHNT and CDR2 YYREEE (reference sequence). This CDR3 is 15 amino acids long. With V trimmed by 5 bases and J by 6 bases, 8 bases remained unmatched. The CDR3 reads CASRRTGDRPGELFF. The CDR3 DNA reads TGTGCCAGCAGAAGGACAGGGGATAGACCCGGGGAGCTGTTTTTT.

V usage is TRBV5-6 and J usage is TRBJ2-1; no reliable D call. CDR1 and CDR2 from the germline V gene are SGHDT and YYEEEE. This CDR3 region has 13 residues. Trimming shortened V by 4 bases and J by 4 bases, and 9 bases separated the two germline ends. CDR3 nucleotides: TGTGCCAGCAGCCGTTGGCAGTACAATGAGCAGTTCTTC. The encoded protein is CASSRWQYNEQFF.

This chain links TRBV18 with TRBJ2-1; D gene ambiguous. Trimming removed 8 bases at V and 0 bases at J, with 8 bases between. CDR3 length: 13 residues. Germline CDR1 reads KGHSH; CDR2 reads LQKENI. The CDR3 DNA is TGTGCCAGCGCGGACCGCTCCTACAATGAGCAGTTCTTC. Translating it yields CASADRSYNEQFF.

The chain joins TRBV3-1 (or the pseudogene TRBV3-2) to TRBJ1-6; perhaps TRBD1 as D (5 bases). The CDR3 is 16 amino acids. Germline CDR1 LGHDT, CDR2 YNNKEL (reference sequence). V was clipped by 3 bases and J by 1 base, with 10 bases between them. The CDR3 loop reads CASSHGGGSYNSPLHF. The CDR3 DNA sequence: TGTGCCAGCAGCCACGGGGGGGGATCCTATAATTCACCCCTCCACTTT.

V and J are TRBV6-1 and TRBJ2-7; TRBD1 agrees at 8 bases. Trimming at V came to 3 bases and at J to 4 bases, leaving 5 bases not matched to a gene. The length of the CDR3 is 14 residues. From germline, CDR1 is MNHNS and CDR2 SASEGT. The CDR3 reads CASSDLNRGYEQYF. CDR3 nucleotides: TGTGCCAGCAGTGATTTAAACAGGGGGTACGAGCAGTACTTC.

The J gene is TRBJ1-3, the V gene TRBV6-4, with a tentative D call TRBD1 (6 bases). CDR3 length: 16 amino acids. V gave up 0 bases and J gave up 6 bases, with 15 bases separating them. Germline CDR1 MRHNA, CDR2 SNTAGT. The CDR3 loop reads CASSDSGVTGLNTIYF. CDR3 in DNA: TGTGCCAGCAGTGACTCAGGGGTAACAGGGCTAAACACCATATATTTT.

The genes are TRBV6-6 and TRBJ2-2, with D unclear. Germline loops: CDR1 MNHNY, CDR2 SVGAGI (reference sequence). Trimming removed 2 bases from V and 4 bases from J, with 11 bases in between. This CDR3 comprises 15 residues. The DNA for the CDR3 is TGTGCCAGCAGTTACAACCCCCCCGGCACCGGGGAGCTGTTTTTT. Protein: CASSYNPPGTGELFF.